The 10 T cell receptor beta chains below come from one sample, sequenced in a study of T cell clonotyping in hematopoietic cell transplantation. The repertoire was sequenced with immunoSEQ multiplex PCR; TCRdb's copy has only in-frame clones and lacks some. The sample gives around 5,700 clones, 90% to 95% of which show up once; around 50% is in the top ten. The sample was peripheral blood mononuclear cells, taken 100 days after allogeneic stem cell transplant. The receptors come from a female patient between 50 and 59 years old who had an allogeneic stem cell transplant from an unrelated donor, so T cells may come from the graft donor. Some clones in this sample may be carry-over from other donors' samples.

The chain carries TRBV27 and TRBJ1-2, with 8 bases fitting TRBD1. Germline V gene data show CDR1 as MNHEY and CDR2 as SMNVEV (reference sequence). This CDR3 comprises 14 residues. Losses at the gene ends were 6 bases for V and 6 bases for J; bases not matched to a gene: 9. CDR3 sequence reads: CASSPQDRVHGYTF. Here the CDR3 DNA reads TGTGCCAGCAGCCCCCAGGACAGGGTACATGGCTACACCTTC.

V and J are TRBV4-1 and TRBJ2-5; no clear D. CDR3 length equals 11 residues. Germline values: CDR1 MGHRA, CDR2 YSYEKL. Trimming removed 1 base from V and 6 bases from J, with 3 bases in between. For the CDR3, the DNA is TGCGCCAGCAGCCAAGCTCAGACCCAGTACTTC. Encoded protein: CASSQAQTQYF.

The genes are TRBV2 and TRBJ1-6, with D uncertain. Deletions cut 7 bases from V and 7 bases from J, with 5 bases between. CDR3 size: 11 residues. Germline CDR1 reads SNHLY; CDR2 reads FYNNEI. DNA of the CDR3: TGTGCCAGCAAGAGCAATTCACCCCTCCACTTT. It codes for CASKSNSPLHF.

The chain joins TRBV19 to TRBJ1-3; possible D gene TRBD1, 6 bases. This CDR3 has 16 amino acids. Trimming cost V 5 bases and J 0 bases, with 14 bases left between them. Germline CDR1 and CDR2: LNHDA and SQIVND (reference sequence). Written as DNA, the CDR3 is TGTGCCAGTAGTGAACAACAGGGCCCCTCTGGAAACACCATATATTTT. Translation gives CASSEQQGPSGNTIYF.

The DNA of the CDR3 is TGTGCCAGCAGCACCCACTTAGGCCGAGTCGGCGGGGAGACCCAGTACTTC. It codes for CASSTHLGRVGGETQYF. This chain links TRBV7-2 with TRBJ2-5, with a weak D call TRBD2 (5 bases). The CDR3 extends over 17 amino acids. Germline V gene sequence: CDR1 SGHTA, CDR2 FQGNSA. V lost 5 bases and J 5 bases, leaving 24 bases between the germline ends.

This clone was counted only a few times. V and J are TRBV19 and TRBJ1-4, with TRBD1 matching 7 bases. Per the germline V gene, CDR1 is LNHDA and CDR2 is SQIVND (reference sequence). The J segment lost 5 bases and the V segment lost 4 bases, leaving 7 bases of the junction unmatched. CDR3 length equals 15 residues. CDR3 protein: CASSTRDRWNEKLFF. CDR3 nucleotide sequence: TGTGCCAGTAGTACCCGGGACAGATGGAATGAAAAACTGTTTTTT.

The chain has TRBV19 and TRBJ2-3; the D is unclear. The length of the CDR3 is 12 residues. The V and J ends lost 5 bases and 2 bases respectively, with 5 bases between them. Looked up from germline, CDR1 is LNHDA and CDR2 is SQIVND (reference sequence). DNA of the CDR3: TGTGCCAGTAGTTGGGACACAGATACGCAGTATTTT. It translates to CASSWDTDTQYF.

This chain joins TRBV5-4 and TRBJ1-4; 7 bases line up with TRBD1. Germline CDR1 SGHNT, CDR2 YYREEE (reference sequence). The J segment lost 0 bases and the V segment lost 4 bases, leaving 3 bases of the junction unmatched. This CDR3 spans 15 amino acids. The CDR3 DNA is TGTGCCAGCAGCCCCGGGACAGCAACTAATGAAAAACTGTTTTTT. Residues: CASSPGTATNEKLFF.

The chain combines TRBV5-6 with TRBJ2-5; 7 nucleotides agree with TRBD1. The J segment lost 4 bases and the V segment lost 4 bases, leaving 13 bases of the junction unmatched. The CDR3 totals 16 residues. Germline CDR1 and CDR2: SGHDT and YYEEEE. The CDR3 is CASSLDRVEIGETQYF. CDR3 DNA: TGTGCCAGCAGCCTTGACAGGGTGGAGATAGGAGAGACCCAGTACTTC.

Details on this clone: The junction shows a germline mismatch at one end, possibly a read error. The rearrangement links TRBV5-4 to TRBJ1-2, with 7 bases identical to TRBD1. The CDR3 contains 16 residues. Germline V gene sequence: CDR1 SGHNT, CDR2 YYREEE (reference sequence). CDR3 DNA: TGTGCCAGCCAACGGATGCAGGGACAGAAAAAGTATGGCTACTCCTTC. This codes for CASQRMQGQKKYGYSF. The complete variable domain, with remaining parts taken from reference TRBV5-4 and TRBJ1-2, reads ETGVTQSPTHLIKTRGQQVTLRCSSQSGHNTVSWYQQALGQGPQFIFQYYREEENGRGNFPPRFSGLQFPNYSSELNVNALELDDSALYLCASQRMQGQKKYGYSFGSGTRLTVV.